The next 21 T cell receptor beta chains were all read from a single sample in a study of T-cell reconstitution after alpha-beta-depleted transplantation in children. Researchers prepared the TCRbeta library using unique molecular identifiers, the study reports. TCRdb processed the PCR reads anew with MiXCR; each CDR3 protein has one entry. Of around 600,000 distinct CDR3 sequences in the sample, approximately 17% are singletons; the top ten hold approximately 1%. The sequenced sample was PBMCs from the stem cell graft donor, obtained from the stem cell graft. The receptors derive from a human donor who donated a stem cell graft to a child with acute myeloid leukemia.

The chain recombines TRBV5-5 with TRBJ2-2; 7 nucleotides line up with TRBD1. There are 14 residues in the CDR3. V lost 4 bases to trimming and J lost 6 bases; unmatched junction nucleotides: 6. CDR1 is SGHKS and CDR2 is YYEKEE in the germline V gene (reference sequence). CDR3 DNA sequence: TGTGCCAGCAGCCGCCTAACAGGGGCCGGGGAGCTGTTTTTT. Residues: CASSRLTGAGELFF.

This clonotype turned up a few times. The chain combines TRBV20-1 with TRBJ2-3; TRBD2 aligns across 8 bases. J lost 8 bases, V lost 0 bases, and 16 bases had no gene match. The CDR3 covers 17 residues. Germline V gives CDR1 DFQATT, CDR2 SNEGSKA (reference sequence). The CDR3 protein is CSARDPGRAGGSGTQYF. Here the CDR3 DNA reads TGCAGTGCTAGAGATCCGGGCCGGGCGGGGGGTAGTGGTACGCAGTATTTT.

The CDR3 is CASSVSPGSEGGTQYF. In DNA, the CDR3 is TGCGCCAGCAGCGTTAGCCCCGGGTCCGAAGGTGGGACCCAGTACTTC. The rearrangement joins TRBV5-1 to TRBJ2-5; D is ambiguous. Germline CDR1 reads SGHRS; CDR2 reads YFSETQ. The V and J ends lost 4 bases and 7 bases respectively, with 23 bases between them. This CDR3 is 16 amino acids long.

This clonotype was recorded many times. The junction does not match germline at one end; this may be a read error. The J gene is TRBJ1-2, the V gene TRBV5-1; D not certain. The length of the CDR3 is 15 residues. CDR1 is SGHRS, CDR2 YFSETQ, per germline. Here the CDR3 DNA reads TGCGCCAGCAGCTCGTCAGCCATACAATCAGTCCCCGCCTCCTTC. This gives the protein CASSSSAIQSVPASF.

This clonotype was counted only a few times. The chain uses TRBV15 and TRBJ2-1; D perhaps matches TRBD1 (5 bases). The CDR3 has 14 residues. From germline, CDR1 is LNHNV and CDR2 YYDKDF (reference sequence). The V and J ends lost 0 bases and 7 bases respectively, with 10 bases between them. The CDR3 DNA is TGTGCCACCAGCAGAGACAGGGCCGTTAATGAGCAGTTCTTC. Protein product: CATSRDRAVNEQFF.

This clonotype was picked up many times. The chain links TRBV20-1 to TRBJ2-3; TRBD1 or TRBD2 may be the D gene (5 bases each). The CDR3 extends over 15 amino acids. The V end lost 5 bases, the J end lost 4 bases, and 19 bases lay between the germline ends. The germline gives CDR1 DFQATT, CDR2 SNEGSKA (reference sequence). CDR3 DNA sequence: TGCAGTGCTCCTAACCCGGGGACGCGATCAGATACGCAGTATTTT. It is translated as CSAPNPGTRSDTQYF.

The CDR3, as DNA: TGTGCCAGCAGCTTAACTCCAGGGGTTTACGAGCAGTACGTC. Protein product: CASSLTPGVYEQYV. The chain combines TRBV11-2 with TRBJ2-7, with TRBD1 as a possible D gene (6 bases). CDR1 is SGHAT and CDR2 is FQNNGV in the germline V gene. V was shortened by 2 bases and J by 4 bases, with 12 bases between the two germline ends. This CDR3 is built from 14 residues.

This chain links TRBV7-3 with TRBJ1-1; 8 bases match TRBD1. Germline CDR1 SGHTA, CDR2 FQGTGA. The CDR3 has 14 residues. V shed 4 bases and J 4 bases; nucleotides not matched to a gene: 5. This chain's CDR3 is CASSYGTGGTEAFF. The CDR3 DNA reads TGTGCCAGCAGCTACGGCACAGGGGGCACTGAAGCTTTCTTT.

This clonotype was recorded at least ten times. V gene TRBV12-3 or TRBV12-4 combines with J gene TRBJ2-5, with D possibly TRBD2 on 5 matching bases. CDR3 size: 13 residues. V was cut by 2 bases and J by 5 bases, with 9 bases left in between. CDR3 loop: CASSLTRKETQYF. CDR3 nucleotides: TGTGCCAGCAGTTTAACTAGAAAGGAGACCCAGTACTTC.

This clonotype was observed a few times. The V gene is TRBV27, the J gene TRBJ1-6; possible D gene TRBD1, 6 bases. V lost 5 bases and J lost 5, with 10 bases in between. CDR1 is MNHEY and CDR2 is SMNVEV in the germline V gene (reference sequence). This CDR3 comprises 14 residues. Here the CDR3 reads CASSLTGNNSPLHF. CDR3 DNA sequence: TGTGCCAGCAGTCTCACAGGGAATAATTCACCCCTCCACTTT.

This clonotype turned up a few times. The chain carries TRBV20-1 and TRBJ2-6; D is unclear. The length of the CDR3 is 11 residues. V was trimmed by 6 bases and J by 2 bases, leaving 2 bases between them. The V gene's germline CDR1 is DFQATT and CDR2 SNEGSKA (reference sequence). The CDR3 bases are TGCAGTGCCGCTGGGGCCAACGTCCTGACTTTC. As protein: CSAAGANVLTF.

This clonotype was found many times. This rearrangement joins TRBV29-1 to TRBJ2-5; D not resolved. V was shortened by 4 bases and J by 0 bases, with 6 bases between the two germline ends. Germline lookup yields CDR1 SQVTM and CDR2 ANQGSEA. The CDR3 has 12 residues. The CDR3 coding sequence is TGCAGCGTTGTGGAGTACCAAGAGACCCAGTACTTC. Amino acids: CSVVEYQETQYF.

This clonotype was counted many times. The V call is TRBV7-9, the J call TRBJ2-5; no clear D. Trimming took 2 bases from V and 4 from J, leaving 8 bases between them. The CDR3 loop spans 13 amino acids. Germline loops: CDR1 SEHNR, CDR2 FQNEAQ (reference sequence). As DNA, the CDR3 is TGTGCCAGCAGCTTATGGACGGGAGAGACCCAGTACTTC. Its translation: CASSLWTGETQYF.

There are a few counts of this clonotype. The CDR3 nucleotides read TGTGCCAGCAGCTTAGGAGCGGGGATCTATGGCTACACCTTC. Its protein is CASSLGAGIYGYTF. This rearrangement joins TRBV7-2 to TRBJ1-2; D gene ambiguous. Germline CDR1 and CDR2: SGHTA and FQGNSA. V was pared by 1 base and J by 4 bases, with 10 bases between. This CDR3 comprises 14 residues.

This clonotype was seen more than once but under ten times. J is TRBJ2-3 and V is TRBV29-1; possibly TRBD1 for D (6 bases). From germline, CDR1 is SQVTM and CDR2 ANQGSEA. V was cut by 6 bases and J by 0 bases, with 22 bases left in between. The CDR3 totals 17 residues. CDR3 coding DNA: TGCAGCGTAGACGGACAGTGGCAAGGTACTAGCACAGATACGCAGTATTTT. Translating gives CSVDGQWQGTSTDTQYF.

This clonotype was counted at least ten times. V is TRBV27 and J is TRBJ1-1; D is undetermined. The CDR3 length is 14 residues. V was cut by 2 bases and J by 4 bases, with 11 bases left in between. The germline V gene has CDR1 MNHEY and CDR2 SMNVEV (reference sequence). This chain's CDR3 is CASSLDVRATEAFF. The CDR3 DNA sequence: TGTGCCAGCAGTTTAGACGTTAGGGCCACTGAAGCTTTCTTT.

This clonotype was recorded a few times. V is TRBV7-2 and J is TRBJ2-3, with D tentatively TRBD2 (5 bases). CDR3 size: 14 residues. Germline CDR1 and CDR2: SGHTA and FQGNSA. V lost 1 base to trimming and J lost 4 bases, with 9 bases between them. CDR3 in amino acids: CASSLEASSDTQYF. The CDR3 DNA reads TGTGCCAGCAGCTTAGAGGCTAGCTCAGATACGCAGTATTTT.

This clonotype was detected ten times or more. The V gene is TRBV20-1, the J gene TRBJ2-7; D may be TRBD1 (6 bases). With 1 base removed from V and 3 bases from J, the gap between germline ends came to 7 bases. The CDR3 is 12 residues long. Germline assignment: CDR1 DFQATT and CDR2 SNEGSKA (reference sequence). The DNA of the CDR3 is TGCAGTGCTAGAGTGGACAGCTACGAGCAGTACTTC. It yields the protein CSARVDSYEQYF.

As regards this clonotype: A read error may account for a junction end that differs from germline. V is TRBV20-1 and J is TRBJ2-1, with TRBD1 matching 8 bases. Germline V CDR1 and CDR2: DFQATT, SNEGSKA (reference sequence). The CDR3 covers 14 residues. CDR3 sequence reads: CCAIRTGRWNEQFF. The CDR3 nucleotides are TGCTGTGCTATCCGGACAGGGAGGTGGAATGAGCAGTTCTTC.

This clonotype was detected only a few times. This rearrangement joins TRBV6-2 or TRBV6-3 to TRBJ2-6; D is possibly TRBD1 (5 bases). The germline gives CDR1 MNHEY, CDR2 SVGEGT. With 5 bases removed from V and 0 bases from J, the gap between germline ends came to 14 bases. CDR3 size: 17 residues. CDR3 nucleotide sequence: TGTGCCAGCAGTCAAAGGGGTGTAAGCTCTGGGGCCAACGTCCTGACTTTC. This codes for CASSQRGVSSGANVLTF.

A word on this clonotype: This may be a read error: a much more frequent sequence differs by one nucleotide. The chain links TRBV12-3 or TRBV12-4 to TRBJ2-1; D could derive from TRBD1 or TRBD2 (6 bases each). Trimming shortened V by 1 base and J by 7 bases, and 17 bases separated the two germline ends. This CDR3 region has 16 residues. Here the CDR3 reads CASSLGLVGGGNEQFF. The CDR3 DNA follows: TGTGCCAGCAGTTTAGGACTAGTGGGGGGCGGGAATGAGCAGTTCTTC.